This TCR beta chain was sequenced for a study of cytomegalovirus exposure and HLA in healthy donors. Study-wide points: In a later analysis, an Asian-associated ancestry cluster reportedly showed fewer N-insertions than the roughly 710-donor mean.

With respect to this clone: Its antigen is unknown.

Amplification used 60 Vbeta primers and 13 Jbeta primers. Sequencing used immunoSEQ multiplex PCR; TCRdb keeps in-frame clones, though not all of them. The sample has 150,000 to 200,000 clones, around 86% seen once. The material sequenced was PBMCs. The TCR originated in a woman aged 50 to 60 in good health and CMV-seropositive.

CDR3 loop: CAWIRASVDTDTQYF. Written as DNA, the CDR3 is TGTGCCTGGATTCGGGCTAGCGTCGACACAGATACGCAGTATTTT. The V and J genes are TRBV30 and TRBJ2-3, with D possibly being TRBD2 (6 bases). Germline CDR1 is GTSNPN and CDR2 is SVGIG (reference sequence). V was shortened by 4 bases and J by 2 bases, with 16 bases between the two germline ends. The CDR3 sequence is 15 residues long.